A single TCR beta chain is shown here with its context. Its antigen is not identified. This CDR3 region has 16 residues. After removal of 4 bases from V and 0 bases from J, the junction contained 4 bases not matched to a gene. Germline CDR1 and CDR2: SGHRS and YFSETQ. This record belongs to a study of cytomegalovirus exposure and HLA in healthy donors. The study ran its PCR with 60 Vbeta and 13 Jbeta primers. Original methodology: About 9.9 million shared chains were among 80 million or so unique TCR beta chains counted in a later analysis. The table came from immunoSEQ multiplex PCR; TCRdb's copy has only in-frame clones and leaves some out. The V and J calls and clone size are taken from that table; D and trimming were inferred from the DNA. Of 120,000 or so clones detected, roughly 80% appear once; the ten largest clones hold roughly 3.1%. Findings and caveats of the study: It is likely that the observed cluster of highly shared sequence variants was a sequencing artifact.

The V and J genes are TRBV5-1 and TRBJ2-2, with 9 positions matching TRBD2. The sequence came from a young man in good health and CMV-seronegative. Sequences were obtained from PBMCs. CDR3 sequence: CASSNRTSANTGELFF. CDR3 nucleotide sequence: TGCGCCAGCAGCAACAGGACTAGCGCGAACACCGGGGAGCTGTTTTTT.